Shown below are 12 T cell receptor beta chains from a single sample sequenced in a study of technical replicates of blood from several donors. Sequencing was performed with immunoSEQ multiplex PCR; in TCRdb, only in-frame clones are kept and a portion is missing. The table has around 68,000 clones, 91% seen once. Input material: T cells isolated from PBMCs. The receptor set was obtained from a human donor in good health. Some clones in this sample may be carry-over from other donors' samples.

The CDR3 DNA reads as TGTGCCAGCAGCGCCGGGACTTCTGGGGCCAACGTCCTGACTTTC. Residues: CASSAGTSGANVLTF. The V gene is TRBV11-3, the J gene TRBJ2-6, with D possibly being TRBD2 (6 bases). V was trimmed by 5 bases and J by 1 base, leaving 9 bases between them. Germline V gene data show CDR1 as SGHNT and CDR2 as YENEEA. The CDR3 spans 15 residues.

For this clone: The junction shows a germline mismatch at one end, possibly a read error. The CDR3 loop is CASSGLADSYEQYF. The CDR3 bases are TGTGCAAGCAGCGGACTAGCGGATTCCTACGAGCAGTACTTC. The rearrangement joins TRBV7-9 to TRBJ2-7; 10 nucleotides match TRBD2. The V gene's germline CDR1 is SEHNR and CDR2 FQNEAQ (reference sequence). The length of the CDR3 is 14 residues.

The chain joins TRBV7-9 to TRBJ2-1, with 14 bases aligning to TRBD2. This CDR3 is 18 amino acids long. The V gene end was trimmed by 6 bases and the J gene end by 3 bases; junction bases not matched to a gene: 10. Germline CDR1 and CDR2: SEHNR and FQNEAQ (reference sequence). CDR3 sequence reads: CASSPGLAGGISYNEQFF. CDR3 DNA: TGTGCCAGCAGTCCCGGACTAGCGGGGGGCATCAGCTACAATGAGCAGTTCTTC.

CDR3 coding DNA: TGTGCCAGCAGCCGCATCCGGGTTGTGGACACTGAAGCTTTCTTT. Translated: CASSRIRVVDTEAFF. The rearrangement links TRBV6-5 to TRBJ1-1; D remains ambiguous. CDR1 and CDR2 from the germline V gene are MNHEY and SVGAGI. Trimming took 6 bases from V and 3 from J, leaving 17 bases between them. The length of the CDR3 is 15 residues.

The rearrangement uses TRBV7-9 and TRBJ1-1; perhaps TRBD1 as D (6 bases). This CDR3 has 14 residues. V lost 4 bases, J lost 1 base, and 10 bases lay in between. Germline V gene lookup returns CDR1 SEHNR and CDR2 FQNEAQ (reference sequence). The DNA for the CDR3 is TGTGCCAGCAGCTCCACAGGGAGGAACACTGAAGCTTTCTTT. Translated, it gives CASSSTGRNTEAFF.

This rearrangement joins TRBV11-3 to TRBJ2-7; TRBD1 is a possible D gene (5 bases). Germline-derived CDR1 and CDR2 are SGHNT and YENEEA. The length of the CDR3 is 14 residues. Trimming left V 3 bases short and J 2 bases short, with 11 bases between. CDR3 sequence reads: CASSLGLFPYEQYF. CDR3 nucleotide sequence: TGTGCCAGCAGCTTGGGGCTTTTCCCCTACGAGCAGTACTTC.

This clone was picked up a small number of times. The chain uses TRBV7-8 and TRBJ2-1, with TRBD2 matching 9 bases. Germline V gives CDR1 SGHVS, CDR2 FQNEAQ. V dropped 6 bases and J dropped 4; count of bases not matched to a gene: 13. CDR3 length: 17 amino acids. CDR3 region: CASSPRLAGATYNEQFF. The CDR3 DNA reads as TGTGCCAGCAGTCCAAGGTTAGCGGGGGCCACGTACAATGAGCAGTTCTTC.

The chain links TRBV30 to TRBJ1-6, with 11 bases aligning to TRBD1. J gave up 9 bases and V 1 base, and 2 bases lay outside the gene matches. The CDR3 has 14 amino acids. Germline values: CDR1 GTSNPN, CDR2 SVGIG (reference sequence). CDR3 sequence (DNA): TGTGCCTGGAGTGCAGGGACAGGGGGTTCACCCCTCCACTTT. This translates into CAWSAGTGGSPLHF.

The chain recombines TRBV7-9 with TRBJ1-1; no clear D. V was pared by 1 base and J by 0 bases, with 9 bases between. Germline V CDR1 and CDR2: SEHNR, FQNEAQ (reference sequence). This CDR3 comprises 15 residues. CDR3 loop: CASSLGTAMNTEAFF. CDR3 nucleotides: TGTGCCAGCAGCTTAGGTACAGCTATGAACACTGAAGCTTTCTTT. The full variable domain, with the rest looked up from reference TRBV7-9 and TRBJ1-1, is DTGVSQNPRHKITKRGQNVTFRCDPISEHNRLYWYRQTLGQGPEFLTYFQNEAQLEKSRLLSDRFSAERPKGSFSTLEIQRTEQGDSAMYLCASSLGTAMNTEAFFGQGTRLTVV.

The chain couples TRBV7-9 to TRBJ1-1; 9 nucleotides match TRBD1. With V trimmed by 4 bases and J by 4 bases, 10 bases remained unmatched. Germline V CDR1 and CDR2: SEHNR, FQNEAQ (reference sequence). The CDR3 covers 16 residues. The CDR3 region is CASSSRDRAWGTEAFF. The DNA of the CDR3 is TGTGCCAGCAGCTCCCGGGACAGGGCTTGGGGCACTGAAGCTTTCTTT. Full variable domain (rest looked up from reference TRBV7-9 and TRBJ1-1): DTGVSQNPRHKITKRGQNVTFRCDPISEHNRLYWYRQTLGQGPEFLTYFQNEAQLEKSRLLSDRFSAERPKGSFSTLEIQRTEQGDSAMYLCASSSRDRAWGTEAFFGQGTRLTVV.

This clone came up a few times. The chain combines TRBV30 with TRBJ1-3; 8 positions match TRBD1. With V trimmed by 4 bases and J by 0 bases, 8 bases remained unmatched. The CDR3 has 16 residues. Germline lookup yields CDR1 GTSNPN and CDR2 SVGIG (reference sequence). CDR3 amino acids: CAWNSKTGGSGNTIYF. CDR3 sequence (DNA): TGTGCCTGGAACTCAAAAACAGGGGGCTCTGGAAACACCATATATTTT.

By share, this clone ranks as medium-sized (0.01 to 0.1%). The chain joins TRBV19 to TRBJ1-5; D ambiguous. V lost 5 bases and J lost 6, with 11 bases in between. The germline V gene encodes CDR1 LNHDA and CDR2 SQIVND (reference sequence). This CDR3 has 13 amino acids. CDR3 protein: CASSQGLSQPQHF. The DNA of the CDR3 is TGTGCCAGTAGTCAAGGACTCAGTCAGCCCCAGCATTTT. The complete variable domain, with remaining parts taken from reference TRBV19 and TRBJ1-5, reads DGGITQSPKYLFRKEGQNVTLSCEQNLNHDAMYWYRQDPGQGLRLIYYSQIVNDFQKGDIAEGYSVSREKKESFPLTVTSAQKNPTAFYLCASSQGLSQPQHFGDGTRLSIL.